The entry below gives a single T cell receptor beta chain sequence along with its context. Sequencing of TCR beta covered CD8+ and CD4+ T cells obtained from blood. Reverse transcription used about 0.5 to 1 ug RNA and random hexamers. From the immunoSEQ multiplex PCR reads, TCRdb called clonotypes with MiXCR, one entry per CDR3 protein. The top ten hold 0.55% to 0.75% of the sample, which has tens of thousands of distinct CDR3 sequences, around 93% seen once. This record belongs to a study of CD8 T cells in Susac syndrome. The length of the CDR3 is 19 residues. CDR1 is MNHEY, CDR2 SVGEGT, per germline. The V end lost 6 bases, the J end lost 1 base, and 24 bases lay between the germline ends.

The chain links TRBV6-2 or TRBV6-3 to TRBJ2-2; tentative D call: TRBD2 (5 bases). The specimen sequenced was CD8+ T cells from PBMCs. This receptor was taken from a human donor with Susac syndrome. CDR3 sequence: CASRHRTQQITLNTGELFF. In DNA, the CDR3 is TGTGCCAGCAGGCACCGGACTCAACAAATTACACTGAACACCGGGGAGCTGTTTTTT.